This T cell receptor beta chain originates from a study of shared clonotypes between healthy human individuals. General study results and limits: Clonotype sharing levels among donors were expected to vary with sequencing depth.

Sequencing used immunoSEQ multiplex PCR; TCRdb keeps in-frame clones, though not all of them. Of about 560,000 clones in the sample, around 78% are singletons; the top ten hold more than 10%. A remark on this clone: Its antigen is still unknown.

Each donor was a Caucasian adult residing in Nashville, Tennessee. The CDR3 runs to 12 residues. CDR1 and CDR2 (germline): SQVTM, ANQGSEA. The V segment lost 6 bases and the J segment 1 base; nucleotides outside the gene matches: 2. The sequencing input was PBMCs. This clonotype was obtained from a woman between 40 and 50 years old in good health. Some clones in this sample may be carry-over from other donors' samples. The chain uses TRBV29-1 and TRBJ2-5; 7 bases are a match to TRBD1. CDR3: CSVDRSQETQYF. The CDR3 coding sequence is TGCAGCGTGGACAGGAGCCAAGAGACCCAGTACTTC.